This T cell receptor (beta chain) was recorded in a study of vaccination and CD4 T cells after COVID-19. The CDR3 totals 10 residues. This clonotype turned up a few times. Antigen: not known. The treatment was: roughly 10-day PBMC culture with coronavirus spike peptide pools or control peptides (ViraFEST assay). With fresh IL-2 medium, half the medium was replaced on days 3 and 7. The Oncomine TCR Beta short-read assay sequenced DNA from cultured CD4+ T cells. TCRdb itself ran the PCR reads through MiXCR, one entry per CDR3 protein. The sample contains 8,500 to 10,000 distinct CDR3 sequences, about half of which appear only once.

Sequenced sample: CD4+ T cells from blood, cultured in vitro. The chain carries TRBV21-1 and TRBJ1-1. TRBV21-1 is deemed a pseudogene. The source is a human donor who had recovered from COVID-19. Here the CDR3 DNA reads TGTGCCAGCAGCAAACTTGAAGCTTTCTTT. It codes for CASSKLEAFF.